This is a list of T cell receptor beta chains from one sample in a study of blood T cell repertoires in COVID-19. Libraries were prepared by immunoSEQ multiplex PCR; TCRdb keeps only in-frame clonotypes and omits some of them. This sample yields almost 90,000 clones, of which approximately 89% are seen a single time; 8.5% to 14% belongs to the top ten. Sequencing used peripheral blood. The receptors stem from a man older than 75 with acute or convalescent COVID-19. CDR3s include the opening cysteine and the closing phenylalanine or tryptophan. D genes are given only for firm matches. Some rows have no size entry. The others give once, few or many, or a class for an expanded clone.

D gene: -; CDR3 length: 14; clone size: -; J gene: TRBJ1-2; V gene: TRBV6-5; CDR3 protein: CASSLQATNYGYTF; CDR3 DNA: TGTGCCAGCAGTCTCCAGGCTACTAACTATGGCTACACCTTC
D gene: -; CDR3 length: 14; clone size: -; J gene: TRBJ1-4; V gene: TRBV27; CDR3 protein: CASSLRGGNEKLFF; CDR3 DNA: TGTGCCAGCAGTTTACGAGGGGGTAATGAAAAACTGTTTTTT
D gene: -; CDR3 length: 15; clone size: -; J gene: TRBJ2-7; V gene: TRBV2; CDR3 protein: CASSEAGRRRGGQYF; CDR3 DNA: TGTGCCAGCAGTGAAGCGGGTAGGAGGAGAGGGGGGCAGTACTTC
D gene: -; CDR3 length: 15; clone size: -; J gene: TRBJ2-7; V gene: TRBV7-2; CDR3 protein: CASSLSVASSYEQYF; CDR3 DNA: TGTGCCAGCAGCTTATCCGTAGCGAGCTCCTACGAGCAGTACTTC
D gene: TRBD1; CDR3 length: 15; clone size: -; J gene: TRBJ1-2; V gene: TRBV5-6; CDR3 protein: CASSSGVGQGVRYTF; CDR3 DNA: TGTGCCAGCAGCTCCGGGGTGGGACAGGGAGTGCGCTACACCTTC
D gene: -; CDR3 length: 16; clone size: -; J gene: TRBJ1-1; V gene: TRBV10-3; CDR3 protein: CAISEGHTGKNTEAFF; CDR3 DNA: TGTGCCATCTCAGAGGGGCATACAGGGAAAAACACTGAAGCTTTCTTT
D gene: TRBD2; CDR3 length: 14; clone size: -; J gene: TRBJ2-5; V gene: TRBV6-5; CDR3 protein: CASRFPGLGETQYF; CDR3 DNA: TGTGCCAGCAGGTTCCCGGGACTAGGAGAGACCCAGTACTTC
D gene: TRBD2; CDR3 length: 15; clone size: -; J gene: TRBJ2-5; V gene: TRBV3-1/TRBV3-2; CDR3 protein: CASSQEWGLQETQYF; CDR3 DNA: TGTGCCAGCAGCCAAGAATGGGGACTACAAGAGACCCAGTACTTC
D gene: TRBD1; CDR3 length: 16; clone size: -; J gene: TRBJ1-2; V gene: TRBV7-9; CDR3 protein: CASSLGQGGGNYGYTF; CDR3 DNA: TGTGCCAGCAGCCTGGGACAGGGAGGTGGTAACTATGGCTACACCTTC
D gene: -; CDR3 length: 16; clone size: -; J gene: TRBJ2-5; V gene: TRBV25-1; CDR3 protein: CASSELGDTSLETQYF; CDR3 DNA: TGTGCCAGCAGTGAACTGGGCGATACCTCATTAGAGACCCAGTACTTC
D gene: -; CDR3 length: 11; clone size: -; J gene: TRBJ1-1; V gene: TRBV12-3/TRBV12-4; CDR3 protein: CASSSYTEAFF; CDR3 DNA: TGTGCCAGCAGTTCATACACAGAAGCTTTCTTT
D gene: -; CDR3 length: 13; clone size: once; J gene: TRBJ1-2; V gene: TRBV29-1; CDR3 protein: CSVDAGGNYGYTF; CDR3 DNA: TGCAGCGTTGATGCGGGGGGCAACTATGGCTACACCTTC
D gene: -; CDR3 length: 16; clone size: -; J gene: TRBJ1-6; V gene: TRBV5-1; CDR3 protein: CASSTRGAGENSPLHF; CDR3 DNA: TGCGCCAGCAGCACCCGAGGCGCAGGGGAAAATTCACCCCTCCACTTT
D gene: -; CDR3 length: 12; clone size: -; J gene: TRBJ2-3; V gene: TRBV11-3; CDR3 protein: CASSGVADTQYF; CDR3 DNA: TGTGCCAGCAGCGGAGTGGCGGATACGCAGTATTTT
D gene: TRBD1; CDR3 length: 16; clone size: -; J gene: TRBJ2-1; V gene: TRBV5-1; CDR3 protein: CASQGTGGAKSGEQFF; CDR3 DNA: TGCGCCAGCCAAGGGACAGGGGGCGCAAAAAGCGGTGAGCAGTTCTTC
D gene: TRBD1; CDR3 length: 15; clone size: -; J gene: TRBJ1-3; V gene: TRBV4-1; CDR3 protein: CASSQGQGHGNTIYF; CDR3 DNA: TGCGCCAGCAGCCAGGGACAGGGACATGGAAACACCATATATTTT
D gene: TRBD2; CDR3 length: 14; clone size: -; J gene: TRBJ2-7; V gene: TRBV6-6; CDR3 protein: CASSLAGRSYEQYF; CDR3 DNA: TGTGCCAGCAGCCTAGCGGGCAGATCCTACGAGCAGTACTTC
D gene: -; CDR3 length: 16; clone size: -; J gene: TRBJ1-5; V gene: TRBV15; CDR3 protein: CATSRDPAGSNQPQHF; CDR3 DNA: TGTGCCACCAGCAGAGACCCGGCCGGGAGCAATCAGCCCCAGCATTTT
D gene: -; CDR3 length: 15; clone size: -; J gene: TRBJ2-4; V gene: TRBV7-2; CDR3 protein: CASSLTRLAKNIQYF; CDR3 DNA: TGTGCCAGCAGCTTAACTAGATTAGCCAAAAACATTCAGTACTTC
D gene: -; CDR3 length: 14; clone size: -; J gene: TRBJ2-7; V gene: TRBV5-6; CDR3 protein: CASSGRGQYGEQYF; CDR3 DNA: TGTGCCAGCAGCGGCCGAGGACAGTACGGCGAGCAGTACTTC
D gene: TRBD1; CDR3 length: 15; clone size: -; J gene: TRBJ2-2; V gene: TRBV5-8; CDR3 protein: CASSVRTGKAGELFF; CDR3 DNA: TGTGCCAGCAGCGTAAGGACAGGAAAGGCCGGGGAGCTGTTTTTT
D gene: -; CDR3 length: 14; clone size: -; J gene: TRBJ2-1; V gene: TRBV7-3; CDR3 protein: CASSPIAGENEQFF; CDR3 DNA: TGTGCCAGCAGCCCGATTGCCGGAGAAAATGAGCAGTTCTTC
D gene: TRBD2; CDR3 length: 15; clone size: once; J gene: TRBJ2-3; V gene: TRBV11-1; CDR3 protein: CASRRTSGFTDTQYF; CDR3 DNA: TGTGCCAGCAGACGGACTAGCGGGTTCACAGATACGCAGTATTTT
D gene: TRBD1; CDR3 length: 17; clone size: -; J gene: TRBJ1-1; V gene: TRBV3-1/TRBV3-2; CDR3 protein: CASSRSQGGFLGTEAFF; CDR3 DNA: TGTGCCAGCAGCCGATCACAGGGGGGATTTCTTGGCACTGAAGCTTTCTTT
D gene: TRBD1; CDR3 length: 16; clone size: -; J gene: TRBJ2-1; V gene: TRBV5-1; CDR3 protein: CASSLGQGGRGDEQFF; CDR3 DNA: TGCGCCAGCAGCTTAGGACAGGGTGGTAGGGGCGATGAGCAGTTCTTC
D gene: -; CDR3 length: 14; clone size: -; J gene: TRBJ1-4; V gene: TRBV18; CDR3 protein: CASSLTELNEKLFF; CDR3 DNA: TGTGCCAGCTCATTGACAGAGCTTAATGAAAAACTGTTTTTT
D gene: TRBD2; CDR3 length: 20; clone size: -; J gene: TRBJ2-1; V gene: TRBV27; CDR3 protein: CASSLRGTSGTLLNYNEQFF; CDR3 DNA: TGTGCCAGCAGTTTAAGGGGGACTAGCGGGACCCTGTTGAACTACAATGAGCAGTTCTTC
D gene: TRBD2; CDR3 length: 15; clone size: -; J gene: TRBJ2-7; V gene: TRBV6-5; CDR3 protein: CASSSWTSGAYEQYF; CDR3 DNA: TGTGCCAGCAGTTCCTGGACTAGCGGGGCCTACGAGCAGTACTTC
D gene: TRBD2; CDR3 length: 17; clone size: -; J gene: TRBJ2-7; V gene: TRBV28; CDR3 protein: CASSRYPPGLAGGEQYF; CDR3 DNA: TGTGCCAGCAGTCGCTATCCTCCGGGACTAGCGGGAGGCGAGCAGTACTTC
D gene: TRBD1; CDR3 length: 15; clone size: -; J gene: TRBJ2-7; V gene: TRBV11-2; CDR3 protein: CASRKPGQLRNEQYF; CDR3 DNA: TGTGCCAGCAGGAAACCGGGACAGTTACGGAACGAGCAGTACTTC
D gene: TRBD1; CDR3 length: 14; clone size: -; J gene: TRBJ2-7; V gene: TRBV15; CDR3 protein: CATSFTGGIYEQYF; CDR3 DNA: TGTGCCACCAGCTTCACAGGGGGCATCTACGAGCAGTACTTC
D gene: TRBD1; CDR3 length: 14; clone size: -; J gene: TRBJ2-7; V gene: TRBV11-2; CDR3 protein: CASSTGQGAYEQYF; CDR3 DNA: TGTGCCAGCAGCACGGGGCAGGGGGCCTACGAGCAGTACTTC
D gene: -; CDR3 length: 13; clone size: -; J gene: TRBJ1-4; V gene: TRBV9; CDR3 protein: CASSGGGFEKLFF; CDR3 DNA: TGTGCCAGCAGCGGGGGAGGGTTTGAAAAACTGTTTTTT
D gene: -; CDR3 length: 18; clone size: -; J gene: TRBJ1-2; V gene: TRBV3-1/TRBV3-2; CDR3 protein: CASSQEFRWEGWRYGYTF; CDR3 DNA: TGTGCCAGCAGCCAAGAATTTAGATGGGAGGGTTGGCGATACGGCTACACCTTC
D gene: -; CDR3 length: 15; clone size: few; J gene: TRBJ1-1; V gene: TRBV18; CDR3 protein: CASSPPAGKNTEAFF; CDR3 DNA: TGTGCCAGCTCACCACCGGCAGGGAAGAACACTGAAGCTTTCTTT
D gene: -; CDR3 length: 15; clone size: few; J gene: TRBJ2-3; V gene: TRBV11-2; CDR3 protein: CASSLYASDTDTQYF; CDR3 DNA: TGTGCCAGCAGCTTATATGCTAGCGACACAGATACGCAGTATTTT
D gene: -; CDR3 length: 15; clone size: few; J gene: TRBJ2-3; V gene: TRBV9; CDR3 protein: CASSGTGSGTDTQYF; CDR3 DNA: TGTGCCAGCAGCGGAACAGGGTCAGGCACAGATACGCAGTATTTT
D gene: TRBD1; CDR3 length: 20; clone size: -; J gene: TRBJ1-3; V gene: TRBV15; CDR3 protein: CATSSPRIAGGELSGNTIYF; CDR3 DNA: TGTGCCACCAGCAGCCCCCGAATTGCAGGGGGCGAACTATCTGGAAACACCATATATTTT
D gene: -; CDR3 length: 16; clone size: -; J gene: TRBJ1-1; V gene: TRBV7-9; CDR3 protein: CASSLARAIESTEAFF; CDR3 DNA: TGTGCCAGCAGCTTAGCGCGGGCAATTGAGAGCACTGAAGCTTTCTTT
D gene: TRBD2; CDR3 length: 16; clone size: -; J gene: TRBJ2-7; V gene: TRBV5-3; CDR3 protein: CARSPPSGSTQREQYF; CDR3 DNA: TGTGCCAGAAGTCCCCCTAGCGGGTCGACCCAGAGGGAGCAGTACTTC
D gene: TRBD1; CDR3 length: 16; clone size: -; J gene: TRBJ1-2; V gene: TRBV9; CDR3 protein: CASSVGSGQLNYGYTF; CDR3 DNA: TGTGCCAGCAGCGTAGGGTCGGGACAGCTTAACTATGGCTACACCTTC
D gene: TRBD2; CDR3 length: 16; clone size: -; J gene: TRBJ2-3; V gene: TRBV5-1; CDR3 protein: CASSTGLAGGQDTQYF; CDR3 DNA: TGCGCCAGCAGCACGGGACTAGCGGGAGGGCAAGATACGCAGTATTTT
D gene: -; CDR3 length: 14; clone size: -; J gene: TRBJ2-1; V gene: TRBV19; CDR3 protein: CATWGPPNYNEQFF; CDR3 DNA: TGTGCCACATGGGGGCCCCCCAATTACAATGAGCAGTTCTTC
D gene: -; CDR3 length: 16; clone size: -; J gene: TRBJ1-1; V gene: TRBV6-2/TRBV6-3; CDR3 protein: CASSYGVGREDPEAFF; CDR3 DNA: TGTGCCAGCAGTTACGGTGTGGGCCGGGAAGATCCTGAAGCTTTCTTT
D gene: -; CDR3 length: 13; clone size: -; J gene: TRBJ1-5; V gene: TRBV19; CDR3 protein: CATSSLEDQPQHF; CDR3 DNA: TGTGCCACCTCCTCGCTGGAGGATCAGCCCCAGCATTTT
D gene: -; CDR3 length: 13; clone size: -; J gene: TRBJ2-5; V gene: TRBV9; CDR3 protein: CASSVPGQETQYF; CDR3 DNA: TGTGCCAGCAGCGTACCGGGGCAAGAGACCCAGTACTTC
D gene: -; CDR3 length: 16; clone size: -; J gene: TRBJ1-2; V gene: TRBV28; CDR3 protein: CASSSPRTAANYGYTF; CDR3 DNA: TGTGCCAGCAGTTCCCCCCGGACAGCAGCTAACTATGGCTACACCTTC
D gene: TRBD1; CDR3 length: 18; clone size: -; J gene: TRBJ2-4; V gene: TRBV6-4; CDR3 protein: CASSDSLTGILAKNIQYF; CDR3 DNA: TGTGCCAGCAGTGACTCGCTGACAGGGATACTAGCCAAAAACATTCAGTACTTC
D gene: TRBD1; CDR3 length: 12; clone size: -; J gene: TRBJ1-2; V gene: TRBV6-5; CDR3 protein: CAASGQIYGYTF; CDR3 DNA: TGTGCCGCTTCGGGACAGATCTATGGCTACACCTTC
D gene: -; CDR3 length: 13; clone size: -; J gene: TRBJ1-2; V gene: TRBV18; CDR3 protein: CASSPGRVDGYTF; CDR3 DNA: TGTGCCAGCTCACCAGGCAGGGTGGATGGCTACACCTTC
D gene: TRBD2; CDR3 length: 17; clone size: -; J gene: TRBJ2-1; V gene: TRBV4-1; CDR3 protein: CASSQVLLTSGRNEQFF; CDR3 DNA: TGCGCCAGCAGCCAAGTCCTGTTAACTAGCGGGAGGAATGAGCAGTTCTTC
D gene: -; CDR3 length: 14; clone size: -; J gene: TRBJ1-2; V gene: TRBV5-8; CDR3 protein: CASSLDRVVYGYTF; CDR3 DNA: TGTGCCAGCAGCCTTGACAGAGTAGTCTATGGCTACACCTTC
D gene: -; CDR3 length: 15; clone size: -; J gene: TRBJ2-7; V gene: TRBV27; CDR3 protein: CASIPAGPNGREQYF; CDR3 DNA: TGTGCCAGCATCCCTGCGGGACCCAACGGCCGCGAGCAGTACTTC
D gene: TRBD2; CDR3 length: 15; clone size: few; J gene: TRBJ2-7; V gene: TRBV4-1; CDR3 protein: CASSRTSGSIYEQYF; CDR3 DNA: TGCGCCAGCAGCCGCACTAGCGGGAGTATCTACGAGCAGTACTTC